A single sample gave rise to the 26 T cell receptor beta chains below, sequenced in a study of blood T cells in healthy people across ages. Combining a sample-barcoded 5' primer with a J-beta primer mix, a second PCR ran for about 7 to 12 cycles. MiXCR, run by TCRdb on the 5' RACE reads, gives a single entry per CDR3 protein. The sample lists 910,000 or so distinct CDR3 sequences; roughly half were seen once. Sequencing was done on a sample of blood. The source is a woman between 55 and 75 years old in good health.

In DNA, the CDR3 is TGCGCCAGCAGCCAAGTTTCGACAGGGGGGGCCTACGAGCAGTACTTC. It translates to CASSQVSTGGAYEQYF. The chain carries TRBV4-1 and TRBJ2-7; 9 bases are shared with TRBD1. The CDR3 loop spans 16 amino acids. V shed 1 base, J shed 2 bases, and the junction held 6 bases outside the gene matches. CDR1 is MGHRA and CDR2 is YSYEKL in the germline V gene.

This chain's CDR3 is CASSDQGVDYEQYF. The CDR3 coding sequence is TGTGCCAGCAGTGACCAGGGGGTAGACTACGAGCAGTACTTC. The chain is built from TRBV2 and TRBJ2-7, with 7 nucleotides matching TRBD1. Trimming removed 3 bases from V and 3 bases from J; junction bases left unmatched: 5. Germline V CDR1 and CDR2: SNHLY, FYNNEI. CDR3 size: 14 residues.

This clonotype showed up many times. The CDR3 DNA follows: TGCAGTGCTAGAGATGGAGGAAACCAAGAGACCCAGTACTTC. Its protein is CSARDGGNQETQYF. This chain uses TRBV20-1 with TRBJ2-5, with a tentative D call TRBD2 (5 bases). V dropped 0 bases and J dropped 0 bases, with 8 bases sitting between them. Germline CDR1 reads DFQATT; CDR2 reads SNEGSKA (reference sequence). This CDR3 is 14 amino acids long.

The V call is TRBV4-3, the J call TRBJ2-4; TRBD2 matches 13 bases. TRBJ2-7 matches the DNA end more closely, so the J call is doubtful. Looked up from germline, CDR1 is LGHNA and CDR2 is YSLEER. CDR3 length: 17 residues. The CDR3: CASSQGLAGGRSDEQYF. The CDR3 DNA reads as TGCGCCAGCAGCCAAGGACTAGCGGGAGGTCGATCGGACGAGCAGTACTTC.

V usage is TRBV12-3 or TRBV12-4 and J usage is TRBJ2-3, with D perhaps TRBD2 (6 bases). The CDR3 has 14 amino acids. The V and J ends lost 5 bases and 6 bases respectively, with 15 bases between them. The CDR3 loop is CASSAQTRSDTQYF. The DNA for the CDR3 is TGTGCCAGCAGTGCCCAGACTAGGTCCGATACGCAGTATTTT.

The rearrangement links TRBV4-1 to TRBJ2-1; 11 nucleotides agree with TRBD2. With 1 base clipped from V and 2 bases from J, the junction kept 4 bases outside the gene matches. CDR3 length equals 17 residues. The germline gives CDR1 MGHRA, CDR2 YSYEKL. CDR3 in DNA: TGCGCCAGCAGCCAAGGTCTACTAGCGGGAGCCTACAATGAGCAGTTCTTC. Translated: CASSQGLLAGAYNEQFF.

V and J are TRBV5-1 and TRBJ2-7, with D possibly being TRBD1 or TRBD2 (5 bases each). This CDR3 contains 12 residues. Trimming took off 1 base at V and 6 bases at J, with 8 bases between the two ends. Germline-derived CDR1 and CDR2 are SGHRS and YFSETQ. CDR3 coding DNA: TGCGCCAGCAGCTTGTCGGGGCCCGAGCAGTACTTC. Translating it yields CASSLSGPEQYF.

This clonotype was seen many times. The chain employs TRBV7-9 and TRBJ2-7; D is unresolved. The V gene lost 4 bases and the J gene lost 5 bases, with 12 bases spanning the gap. The CDR3 totals 13 residues. CDR1 and CDR2 (germline): SEHNR, FQNEAQ (reference sequence). CDR3 sequence reads: CASSSRSRDEQYF. The CDR3 nucleotides are TGTGCCAGCAGCTCCCGGAGTCGGGACGAGCAGTACTTC.

This clonotype has only a few counts. The chain links TRBV29-1 to TRBJ2-7; TRBD2 matches at 10 bases. The CDR3 is 14 amino acids. In germline, CDR1 is SQVTM, CDR2 ANQGSEA. The V gene end was trimmed by 4 bases and the J gene end by 4 bases; junction bases not matched to a gene: 7. The CDR3: CSVVWLAGAYEQYF. The CDR3 nucleotides read TGCAGCGTTGTATGGCTAGCGGGGGCTTACGAGCAGTACTTC.

The chain links TRBV6-1 to TRBJ2-7, with D perhaps TRBD2 (5 bases). Germline CDR1 and CDR2: MNHNS and SASEGT. The CDR3 sequence is 14 residues long. V lost 7 bases and J 7 bases, leaving 20 bases between the germline ends. In nucleotides, the CDR3 is TGTGCCAGCACCGGAGGAAGGTCCTACAATGAGCAGTACTTC. Translating it yields CASTGGRSYNEQYF.

The CDR3 DNA sequence: TGTGCCAGCACTACAGGGTCACGGAATCAGCCCCAGCATTTT. Its translation: CASTTGSRNQPQHF. The chain has TRBV2 and TRBJ1-5; a possible D gene is TRBD1 (6 bases). The CDR3 sequence is 14 residues long. V lost 7 bases to trimming and J lost 4 bases, with 14 bases between them. Per the germline V gene, CDR1 is SNHLY and CDR2 is FYNNEI.

V and J are TRBV29-1 and TRBJ2-1; TRBD2 matches 13 bases. After removal of 7 bases from V and 7 bases from J, the junction contained 7 bases not matched to a gene. In germline, CDR1 is SQVTM, CDR2 ANQGSEA. The length of the CDR3 is 14 residues. The CDR3 DNA sequence: TGCAGCGCCACACTAGCGGGAGGGCCAAATGAGCAGTTCTTC. It encodes CSATLAGGPNEQFF.

This chain links TRBV4-2 with TRBJ2-5, with 8 bases fitting TRBD2. Per germline, CDR1 LGHNA and CDR2 YNFKEQ. The CDR3 has 15 amino acids. After removal of 2 bases from V and 4 bases from J, the junction contained 6 bases not matched to a gene. The CDR3 region has the DNA TGTGCCAGCAGCCAATCCGGGACTAGTGGAGAGACCCAGTACTTC. This gives the protein CASSQSGTSGETQYF.

This chain uses TRBV20-1 with TRBJ2-6, with unresolved D. Germline V gene sequence: CDR1 DFQATT, CDR2 SNEGSKA (reference sequence). Trimming removed 6 bases from V and 1 base from J, with 16 bases in between. CDR3 length: 16 amino acids. CDR3 protein: CSAPPSFESGANVLTF. CDR3 nucleotide sequence: TGCAGTGCCCCCCCATCATTTGAGTCTGGGGCCAACGTCCTGACTTTC.

The chain has TRBV12-3 or TRBV12-4 and TRBJ1-2; D not resolved. This CDR3 has 13 amino acids. The V gene lost 4 bases and the J gene lost 1 base, with 7 bases spanning the gap. The CDR3 DNA reads TGTGCCAGCAGTTCTCTTAATAACTATGGCTACACCTTC. It encodes CASSSLNNYGYTF.

The chain links TRBV7-2 to TRBJ2-1; 7 bases match TRBD1. Trimming at V came to 3 bases and at J to 7 bases, leaving 15 bases not matched to a gene. The CDR3 extends over 17 amino acids. CDR1 is SGHTA, CDR2 FQGNSA, per germline. The CDR3 region is CASSFDRDSRSRNEQFF. Here the CDR3 DNA reads TGTGCCAGCAGCTTCGACCGGGACAGTCGTTCGAGGAATGAGCAGTTCTTC.

J is TRBJ2-1 and V is TRBV7-9, with TRBD2 matching 8 bases. V gave up 5 bases and J gave up 6 bases; unmatched junction bases: 9. Germline-derived CDR1 and CDR2 are SEHNR and FQNEAQ (reference sequence). CDR3 length: 15 amino acids. CDR3 loop: CASSPMGGRSNEQFF. CDR3 DNA sequence: TGTGCCAGCAGCCCGATGGGCGGGAGGTCCAATGAGCAGTTCTTC.

This clonotype turned up a few times. V usage is TRBV27 and J usage is TRBJ2-3, with 9 nucleotides matching TRBD1. Germline CDR1 MNHEY, CDR2 SMNVEV (reference sequence). With 3 bases clipped from V and 5 bases from J, the junction kept 9 bases outside the gene matches. This CDR3 comprises 16 residues. The CDR3 region is CASSFRTGGNKDTQYF. DNA of the CDR3: TGTGCCAGCAGTTTTAGAACAGGGGGCAACAAAGATACGCAGTATTTT.

The V call is TRBV20-1, the J call TRBJ2-1; D is unclear. Per the germline V gene, CDR1 is DFQATT and CDR2 is SNEGSKA (reference sequence). This CDR3 has 11 residues. V gave up 6 bases and J gave up 5 bases, with 8 bases separating them. The CDR3 reads CSAPVHNEQFF. CDR3 sequence (DNA): TGCAGTGCCCCGGTGCACAATGAGCAGTTCTTC.

This clonotype has only a few counts. The chain combines TRBV6-4 with TRBJ2-3, with D perhaps TRBD1 (7 bases). This CDR3 spans 15 amino acids. Trimming removed 6 bases at V and 0 bases at J, with 13 bases between. The germline V gene has CDR1 MRHNA and CDR2 SNTAGT. This CDR3 is CASRLQGRSTDTQYF. CDR3 coding DNA: TGTGCCAGCAGGCTACAGGGGAGGAGCACAGATACGCAGTATTTT.

The sample holds one count of this clonotype. The chain has TRBV4-1 and TRBJ2-3; D is undetermined. Germline V lookup: CDR1 MGHRA, CDR2 YSYEKL. V shed 0 bases and J shed 8 bases, with 18 bases lying between them. This CDR3 has 16 amino acids. The CDR3 DNA reads TGCGCCAGCAGCCAAGAATTAGGGCAGGTCCTCACTACGCAGTATTTT. It specifies CASSQELGQVLTTQYF.

The chain's CDR3 is CASSFHIGQGLTYEQYF. Written as DNA, the CDR3 is TGTGCCAGCAGCTTTCATATAGGACAGGGTTTGACCTACGAGCAGTACTTC. The chain uses TRBV7-2 and TRBJ2-7; 8 positions agree with TRBD1. The V segment lost 3 bases and the J segment 2 bases; nucleotides outside the gene matches: 12. This CDR3 has 17 amino acids. Germline V gene data show CDR1 as SGHTA and CDR2 as FQGNSA.

The chain uses TRBV7-2 and TRBJ2-1; possible D gene TRBD1, 5 bases. This CDR3 is built from 14 residues. Per the germline V gene, CDR1 is SGHTA and CDR2 is FQGNSA. The germline V and J ends were trimmed by 8 bases and 13 bases, with 24 bases remaining between them. CDR3 sequence (DNA): TGTGCCAGCCTACAGGCGTCTATAGAAGAGACCCAGTTCTTC. Encoded protein: CASLQASIEETQFF.

This clonotype was counted a few times. The chain carries TRBV20-1 and TRBJ2-1, with TRBD2 matching 10 bases. The CDR3 is 16 amino acids. The trim removed 1 base at V and 4 bases at J, leaving 7 bases unmatched. Germline V lookup: CDR1 DFQATT, CDR2 SNEGSKA (reference sequence). DNA for the CDR3: TGCAGTGCTAGAGTCCCTAGCGGGAGTTCTTACAATGAGCAGTTCTTC. Protein: CSARVPSGSSYNEQFF.

The V and J genes are TRBV7-8 and TRBJ2-3; tentatively, D is TRBD1 (6 bases). Germline V gives CDR1 SGHVS, CDR2 FQNEAQ. The V end lost 5 bases, the J end lost 4 bases, and 13 bases lay between the germline ends. The CDR3 is 14 residues long. The DNA of the CDR3 is TGTGCCAGCAGCCCTCGTGAGGGGGCAGATACGCAGTATTTT. It translates to CASSPREGADTQYF.

V usage is TRBV5-1 and J usage is TRBJ2-7; 9 bases align to TRBD2. J lost 3 bases, V lost 1 base, and 11 bases had no gene match. The CDR3 contains 17 residues. Per the germline V gene, CDR1 is SGHRS and CDR2 is YFSETQ. Here the CDR3 reads CASSLSSLAGTHYEQYF. CDR3 nucleotides: TGCGCCAGCAGCTTGAGTTCCCTAGCGGGAACCCACTACGAGCAGTACTTC.